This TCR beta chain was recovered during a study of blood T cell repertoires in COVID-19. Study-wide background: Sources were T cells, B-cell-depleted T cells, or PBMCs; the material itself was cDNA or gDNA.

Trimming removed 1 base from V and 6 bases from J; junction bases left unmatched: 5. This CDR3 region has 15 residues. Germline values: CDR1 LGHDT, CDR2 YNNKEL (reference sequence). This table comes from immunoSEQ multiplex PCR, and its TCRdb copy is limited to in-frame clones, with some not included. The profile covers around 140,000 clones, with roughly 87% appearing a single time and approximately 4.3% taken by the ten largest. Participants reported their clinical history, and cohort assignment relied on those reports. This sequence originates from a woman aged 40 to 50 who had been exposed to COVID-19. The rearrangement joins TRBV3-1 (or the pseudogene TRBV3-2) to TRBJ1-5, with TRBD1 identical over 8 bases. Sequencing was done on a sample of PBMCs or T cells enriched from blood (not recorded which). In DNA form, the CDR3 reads TGTGCCAGCAGCCAAGCTTCTGGGACAGGTCAGCCCCAGCATTTT. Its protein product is CASSQASGTGQPQHF.